This TCR beta chain is drawn from a study of OX40 agonist ivuxolimab in advanced cancers. The method was immunoSEQ multiplex PCR; TCRdb's version includes in-frame clones alone and lacks a portion of them. This sample carries 70,000 to 75,000 clones, around nine tenths of them seen once, and the ten largest clones take around 2.6%. This CDR3 has 16 residues. The V gene end was trimmed by 5 bases and the J gene end by 2 bases; junction bases not matched to a gene: 10. CDR1 is LNHDA, CDR2 SQIVND, per germline (reference sequence). The chain joins TRBV19 to TRBJ2-7, with 9 bases identical to TRBD1. This TCR came from an adult with an advanced solid tumor such as melanoma, head and neck, liver or kidney cancer. This specimen consisted of CD4+ or CD8+ T cells sorted from blood, obtained in a trial of the OX40 agonist ivuxolimab. The CDR3 nucleotides read TGTGCCAGTAGTCAAACTCCGGGACAGGGAACCTACGAGCAGTACTTC. This encodes CASSQTPGQGTYEQYF.